The 5 T cell receptor beta chains below come from one sample, sequenced in a study of molecular identifiers for immune sequencing clone quantification. TCRdb re-called the PCR reads with MiXCR, one entry per CDR3 protein. In the table there are about half a million distinct CDR3 sequences, 25% of which are singletons. Source material: naive CD8+ T cells from blood, with Jurkat cell RNA spiked in. The sample's subset: FACS-sorted CD8+CD4-CCR7+CD45RA+ naive T cells. The receptors come from a human donor in good health. Some libraries in this study had Jurkat cell RNA spiked in.

This clonotype has just a few counts. This chain links TRBV14 with TRBJ2-7; D is perhaps TRBD1 or TRBD2 (5 bases each). Germline CDR1 is SGHDN and CDR2 is FVKESK. The CDR3 is 17 amino acids. The V end lost 4 bases, the J end lost 0 bases, and 19 bases lay between the germline ends. CDR3 loop: CASSRDPLGTASYEQYF. CDR3 in DNA: TGTGCCAGCAGCCGAGACCCTCTGGGGACGGCCTCCTACGAGCAGTACTTC.

Comments on this clonotype: A much larger clone lies one base from this, so it may be a read error. This chain uses TRBV28 with TRBJ1-5, with D unresolved. The CDR3 covers 15 residues. With 5 bases removed from V and 9 bases from J, the gap between germline ends came to 20 bases. Germline assignment: CDR1 MDHEN and CDR2 SYDVKM. CDR3 sequence reads: CASSTAPPGYRPQHF. CDR3 nucleotides: TGTGCCAGCAGTACGGCCCCCCCGGGTTATCGGCCCCAGCATTTT.

This clonotype was observed a single time. Since a much larger clone is just one base distant, this may be a read error. The chain has TRBV5-5 and TRBJ1-5, with D hard to call. V was clipped by 2 bases and J by 9 bases, with 18 bases between them. The length of the CDR3 is 15 residues. CDR1 is SGHKS, CDR2 YYEKEE, per germline (reference sequence). The CDR3 protein is CASSLLGLLYLPQHF. The CDR3 DNA sequence: TGTGCCAGCAGCTTATTAGGTTTACTCTATCTGCCCCAGCATTTT. The entire variable domain, with the rest obtained from reference TRBV5-5 and TRBJ1-5, is as follows: DAGVTQSPTHLIKTRGQQVTLRCSPISGHKSVSWYQQVLGQGPQFIFQYYEKEERGRGNFPDRFSARQFPNYSSELNVNALLLGDSALYLCASSLLGLLYLPQHFGDGTRLSIL.

This rearrangement joins TRBV6-7 to TRBJ2-7, with TRBD1 matching 7 bases. TRBV6-7 is noted as an ORF with a role that remains uncertain. The CDR3 is 18 amino acids. V was clipped by 0 bases and J by 3 bases; unmatched bases: 14. In nucleotides, the CDR3 is TGTGCCAGCAGTTACTCGGACAGGATATTTAGATCGCTCTACGAGCAGTACTTC. It codes for CASSYSDRIFRSLYEQYF.

This clonotype was detected ten times or more. This rearrangement joins TRBV12-3 or TRBV12-4 to TRBJ2-3; D ambiguous. V gave up 6 bases and J gave up 2 bases, with 3 bases separating them. This CDR3 has 11 amino acids. CDR3 sequence reads: CASRITDTQYF. For the CDR3, the DNA is TGTGCCAGCAGGATCACAGATACGCAGTATTTT.